Given below is one TCR beta chain in context. Its antigen is undetermined. Germline loops: CDR1 SGHKS, CDR2 YYEKEE (reference sequence). V was pared by 1 base and J by 2 bases, with 12 bases between. The CDR3 contains 16 residues. These data originate in a study of graft-versus-host responses after intestinal transplantation. Study information: All recipients were given anti-thymocyte globulin induction, and tacrolimus and steroids were then administered for approximately 3 years. Overall study findings and caveats: GvH clone levels peaked in circulation, and this peak was associated with early post-transplant HvG declines.

Intraepithelial and lamina propria lymphocytes were isolated from graft specimens. Some clones are missing from TCRdb's copy, which holds only in-frame ones; the method was immunoSEQ multiplex PCR. The sample consists of about 13,000 clones, about 74% of them appearing once. The specimen was ileum tissue, collected 16 days after intestinal transplant. The chain is built from TRBV5-5 and TRBJ2-2, with no clear D. This sequence was found in a human patient who received an intestinal transplant, so some T cells may come from the graft donor. The CDR3 bases are TGTGCCAGCAGCTTGTTTCAGGCCCCTAACACCGGGGAGCTGTTTTTT. Amino acids: CASSLFQAPNTGELFF.